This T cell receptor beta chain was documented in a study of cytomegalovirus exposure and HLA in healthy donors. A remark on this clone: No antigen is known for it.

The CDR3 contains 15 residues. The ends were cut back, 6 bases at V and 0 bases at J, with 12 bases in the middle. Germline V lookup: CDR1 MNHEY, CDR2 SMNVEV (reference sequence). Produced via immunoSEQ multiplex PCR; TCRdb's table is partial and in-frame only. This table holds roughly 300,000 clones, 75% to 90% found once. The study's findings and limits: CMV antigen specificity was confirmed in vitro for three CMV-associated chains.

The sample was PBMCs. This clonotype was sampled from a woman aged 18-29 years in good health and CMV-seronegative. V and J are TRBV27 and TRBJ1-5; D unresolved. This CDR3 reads CASSPLGDSNQPQHF. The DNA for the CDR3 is TGTGCCAGCAGCCCCCTCGGTGATAGCAATCAGCCCCAGCATTTT.